What follows is one T cell receptor (beta chain) and its context. CDR3 length: 14 amino acids. The germline V and J ends were trimmed by 3 bases and 2 bases, with 13 bases remaining between them. Germline CDR1 and CDR2: SQVTM and ANQGSEA. Per the original data handling: Reference gene primer amplification yielded estimated nucleated cell counts. Produced via immunoSEQ multiplex PCR; TCRdb's table is partial and in-frame only. The V and J calls and clone size come from that table; D and trimming were worked out from the DNA. This sample has about 48,000 clones, with roughly 84% found just once. This record belongs to a study of blood T cell repertoires in COVID-19. Study details: Acute and convalescent COVID-19 specimens originated in the United States, Italy and Spain.

The chain combines TRBV29-1 with TRBJ1-2; D may be TRBD1 (6 bases). This receptor was identified in a woman aged 60 to 75 with acute or convalescent COVID-19. The sequenced sample was peripheral blood. The CDR3 DNA sequence: TGCAGCGTTGATACGGGGGGCGCCAACTATGGCTACACCTTC. Its translation: CSVDTGGANYGYTF.